This T cell receptor (beta chain) was identified in a study of regulatory T cells in long-lasting Graves disease. General observations from the study: Repertoires from persistent disease leaned toward TRBV28, TRBJ1-2 and TRBJ2-5.

Combining iRepertoire HTBI primers with Arm-PCR of CDR3 regions, the authors built TCR beta libraries. TCRdb re-called the multiplex PCR reads through MiXCR, storing one row per CDR3 protein. The data contain about 500,000 distinct CDR3 sequences, more than 10% of them singletons. This CDR3 has 12 residues. V was shortened by 2 bases and J by 4 bases, with 6 bases between the two germline ends. Germline V CDR1 and CDR2: GTSNPN, SVGIG (reference sequence). Indicated time point: newly diagnosed GD, antithyroid drugs for less than 3 months. PBMC RNA served as the TCR library source. A few counts support this clonotype. The antigen remains unidentified. The sample also formed part of further work on T cells in Graves' hyperthyroidism and ophthalmopathy.

This sequence originates from a woman younger than 45 with Graves disease. The chain uses TRBV30 and TRBJ2-1; tentatively, D is TRBD2 (6 bases). The source material was peripheral blood mononuclear cells (PBMCs), sampled at new diagnosis, from a patient treated with antithyroid drugs. The CDR3 loop reads CAWSRGYNEQFF. The CDR3 DNA is TGTGCCTGGAGTCGGGGGTACAATGAGCAGTTCTTC.